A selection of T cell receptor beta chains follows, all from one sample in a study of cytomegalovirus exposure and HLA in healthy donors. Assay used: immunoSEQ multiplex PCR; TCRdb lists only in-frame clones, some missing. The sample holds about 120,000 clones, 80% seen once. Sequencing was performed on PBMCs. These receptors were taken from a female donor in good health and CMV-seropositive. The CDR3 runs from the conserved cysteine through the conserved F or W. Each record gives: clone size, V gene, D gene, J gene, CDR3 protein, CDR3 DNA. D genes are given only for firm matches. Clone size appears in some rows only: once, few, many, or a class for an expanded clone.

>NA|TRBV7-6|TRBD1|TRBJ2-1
CASSGNRGDEQFF
TGTGCCAGCAGCGGCAACAGGGGTGATGAGCAGTTCTTC
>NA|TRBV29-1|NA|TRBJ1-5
CSVRENSNQPQHF
TGCAGCGTTCGGGAGAATAGCAATCAGCCCCAGCATTTT
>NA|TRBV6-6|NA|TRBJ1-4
CASSYSEGANEKLFF
TGTGCCAGCAGTTACTCGGAGGGAGCTAATGAAAAACTGTTTTTT
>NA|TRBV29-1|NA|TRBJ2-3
CSVSPLVTDTQYF
TGCAGCGTTTCGCCCTTAGTGACAGATACGCAGTATTTT
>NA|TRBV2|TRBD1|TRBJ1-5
CASGTGYQPQHF
TGTGCCAGCGGGACAGGGTATCAGCCCCAGCATTTT
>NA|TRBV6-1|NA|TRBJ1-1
CASNRRGSLGTEAFF
TGTGCCAGCAACCGAAGGGGGAGTCTTGGCACTGAAGCTTTCTTT
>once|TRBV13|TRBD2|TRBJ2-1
CASSILAGGVSSYNEQFF
TGTGCCAGCAGCATACTAGCGGGGGGCGTTAGCTCCTACAATGAGCAGTTCTTC
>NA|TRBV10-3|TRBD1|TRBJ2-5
CAIRNSTGFQETQYF
TGTGCCATCAGAAATTCGACAGGGTTCCAAGAGACCCAGTACTTC
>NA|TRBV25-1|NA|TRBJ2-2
CASSDRADTGELFF
TGTGCCAGCAGTGACAGGGCAGACACCGGGGAGCTGTTTTTT
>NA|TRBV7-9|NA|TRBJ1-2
CSSSPGQWGYTF
TGTTCCAGCAGCCCCGGACAGTGGGGCTACACCTTC
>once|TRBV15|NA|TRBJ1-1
CATSEPGAYTEAFF
TGTGCCACCAGCGAGCCAGGGGCTTACACTGAAGCTTTCTTT
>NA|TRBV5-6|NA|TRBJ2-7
CASSYGPSSYEQYF
TGTGCCAGCAGCTATGGGCCGAGCTCCTACGAGCAGTACTTC
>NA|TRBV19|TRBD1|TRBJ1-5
CASSEAGGQPQHF
TGTGCCAGTAGTGAGGCAGGGGGTCAGCCCCAGCATTTT
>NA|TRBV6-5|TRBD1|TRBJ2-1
CASSYSMVNRGYEQFF
TGTGCCAGCAGTTACTCGATGGTAAACAGGGGCTATGAGCAGTTCTTC
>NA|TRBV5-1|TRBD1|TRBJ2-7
CASRATGAREQYF
TGCGCCAGCAGGGCGACAGGGGCGCGGGAGCAGTACTTC
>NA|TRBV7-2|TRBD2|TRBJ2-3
CASSLLGRGADTQYF
TGTGCCAGCAGCTTACTCGGACGGGGGGCAGATACGCAGTATTTT
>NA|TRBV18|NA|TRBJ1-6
CASSGGGNSPLHF
TGTGCCAGCTCCGGGGGGGGCAATTCACCCCTCCACTTT
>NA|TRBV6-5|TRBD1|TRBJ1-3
CATEGAGGNTIYF
TGTGCCACCGAAGGGGCAGGGGGTAACACCATATATTTT
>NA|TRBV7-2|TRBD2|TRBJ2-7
CASSLTSGGYEQYF
TGTGCCAGCAGCTTAACTAGCGGGGGCTACGAGCAGTACTTC
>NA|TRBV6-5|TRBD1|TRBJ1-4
CASSRKGTGEGKLFF
TGTGCCAGCAGTCGAAAGGGGACAGGGGAGGGAAAACTGTTTTTT
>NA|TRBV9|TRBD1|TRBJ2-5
CASSMTGGRQETQYF
TGTGCCAGCAGTATGACAGGGGGCCGACAAGAGACCCAGTACTTC
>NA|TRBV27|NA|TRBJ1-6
CASKPGQINSPLHF
TGTGCCAGCAAACCGGGACAAATTAATTCACCCCTCCACTTT
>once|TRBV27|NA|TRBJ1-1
CASSLSSGVDEAFF
TGTGCCAGCAGTTTATCTTCCGGGGTTGATGAAGCTTTCTTT